Presented here are 7 T cell receptor beta chains from one specimen sequenced in a study of blood T cell repertoires in COVID-19. TCRdb's table, derived via immunoSEQ multiplex PCR, lists solely in-frame clones and lacks some. The table shows 80,000 or so clones, with more than 75% occurring only once. The sample taken for sequencing was peripheral blood. Source of these receptors: a woman aged 55 to 70 with acute or convalescent COVID-19.

The CDR3 spells CATSEVGTSDTGELFF. CDR3 nucleotides: TGTGCCACCAGTGAAGTCGGGACTAGCGACACCGGGGAGCTGTTTTTT. V usage is TRBV24-1 and J usage is TRBJ2-2; TRBD2 agrees at 10 bases. V was clipped by 4 bases and J by 3 bases; unmatched bases: 4. This CDR3 has 16 residues. CDR1 is KGHDR and CDR2 is SFDVKD in the germline V gene.

V gene TRBV6-6 combines with J gene TRBJ2-1; a possible D gene is TRBD1 (7 bases). The germline V and J ends were trimmed by 6 bases and 5 bases, with 14 bases remaining between them. Germline CDR1 and CDR2: MNHNY and SVGAGI (reference sequence). This CDR3 comprises 14 residues. In DNA, the CDR3 is TGTGCCAGCAGCCTCACAGGGGAGGACAATGAGCAGTTCTTC. It is translated as CASSLTGEDNEQFF.

The J gene is TRBJ2-2, the V gene TRBV19, with 9 nucleotides matching TRBD2. The CDR3 has 17 residues. Germline CDR1 and CDR2: LNHDA and SQIVND (reference sequence). The V segment lost 3 bases and the J segment 3 bases; nucleotides outside the gene matches: 8. CDR3 sequence reads: CASSIGPRGGDTGELFF. CDR3 coding DNA: TGTGCCAGTAGTATCGGGCCGCGGGGGGGTGACACCGGGGAGCTGTTTTTT.

The chain uses TRBV5-1 and TRBJ1-1; tentative D call: TRBD1 (5 bases). Germline V gene sequence: CDR1 SGHRS, CDR2 YFSETQ. There are 15 residues in the CDR3. V lost 0 bases and J 4 bases, leaving 13 bases between the germline ends. The CDR3 nucleotides are TGCGCCAGCAGCTTGGGGCGGGGGTTGAGCACTGAAGCTTTCTTT. It is translated as CASSLGRGLSTEAFF.

The gene calls are TRBV15 and TRBJ1-2; possible D gene TRBD1, 5 bases. V was pared by 0 bases and J by 7 bases, with 12 bases between. CDR3 length: 14 amino acids. Germline CDR1 LNHNV, CDR2 YYDKDF (reference sequence). The CDR3 is CATSRDLTGGGYTF. The CDR3 coding sequence is TGTGCCACCAGCAGAGATCTAACAGGCGGTGGCTACACCTTC.

The chain has TRBV2 and TRBJ2-1; D call uncertain. Per germline, CDR1 SNHLY and CDR2 FYNNEI. This CDR3 has 14 residues. V lost 8 bases, J lost 1 base, and 12 bases lay in between. The CDR3 sequence is CASPGGGSYNEQFF. The DNA for the CDR3 is TGTGCCAGCCCCGGCGGCGGTTCCTACAATGAGCAGTTCTTC.

The V call is TRBV28, the J call TRBJ1-5; the match to TRBD1 covers 9 bases. Germline V lookup: CDR1 MDHEN, CDR2 SYDVKM. The CDR3 spans 16 residues. Unmatched junction bases numbered 7, after V lost 5 bases and J lost 2 bases. CDR3 nucleotides: TGTGCCAGCAGTGTACAGGGGGCTCCGGGCAATCAGCCCCAGCATTTT. Translation: CASSVQGAPGNQPQHF.